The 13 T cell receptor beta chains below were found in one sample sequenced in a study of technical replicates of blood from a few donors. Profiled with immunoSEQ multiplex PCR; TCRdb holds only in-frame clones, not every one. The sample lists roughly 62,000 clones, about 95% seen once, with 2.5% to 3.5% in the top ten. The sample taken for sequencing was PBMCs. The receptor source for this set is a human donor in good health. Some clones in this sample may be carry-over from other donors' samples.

CDR3 protein: CASSDGSHNEQFF. In DNA form, the CDR3 reads TGTGCCAGCAGTGACGGCAGTCACAATGAGCAGTTCTTC. The genes are TRBV6-4 and TRBJ2-1; D not certain. CDR3 length: 13 residues. In germline, CDR1 is MRHNA, CDR2 SNTAGT. V lost 2 bases, J lost 5 bases, and 7 bases lay in between.

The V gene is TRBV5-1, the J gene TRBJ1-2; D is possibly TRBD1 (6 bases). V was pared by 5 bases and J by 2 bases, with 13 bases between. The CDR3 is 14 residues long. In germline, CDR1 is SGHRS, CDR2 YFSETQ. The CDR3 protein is CASRDDRMNYGYTF. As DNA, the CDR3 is TGCGCCAGCAGGGACGACAGGATGAACTATGGCTACACCTTC.

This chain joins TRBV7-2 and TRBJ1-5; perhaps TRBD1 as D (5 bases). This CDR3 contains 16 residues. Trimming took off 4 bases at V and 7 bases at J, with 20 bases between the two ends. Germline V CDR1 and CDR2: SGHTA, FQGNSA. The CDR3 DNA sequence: TGTGCCAGCAGCTCCCAGTTTAGGGGTGTGGGACAGCCCCAGCATTTT. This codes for CASSSQFRGVGQPQHF.

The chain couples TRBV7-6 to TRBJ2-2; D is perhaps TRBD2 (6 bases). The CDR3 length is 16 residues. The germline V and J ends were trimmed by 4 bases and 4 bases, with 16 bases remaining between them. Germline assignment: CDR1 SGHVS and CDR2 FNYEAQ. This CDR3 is CASSSGLHLFTGELFF. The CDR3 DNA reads TGTGCCAGCAGCTCGGGACTGCACTTATTCACCGGGGAGCTGTTTTTT.

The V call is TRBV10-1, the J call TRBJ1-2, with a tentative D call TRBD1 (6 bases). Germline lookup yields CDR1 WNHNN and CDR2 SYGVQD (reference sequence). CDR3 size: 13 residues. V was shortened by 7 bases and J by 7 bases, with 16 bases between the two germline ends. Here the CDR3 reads CASIGEHRVGYTF. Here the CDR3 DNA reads TGCGCCAGCATCGGGGAACACAGGGTTGGCTACACCTTC.

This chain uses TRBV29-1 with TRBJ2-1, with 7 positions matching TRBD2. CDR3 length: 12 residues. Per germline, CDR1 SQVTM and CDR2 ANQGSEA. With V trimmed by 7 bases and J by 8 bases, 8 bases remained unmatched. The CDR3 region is CSAQGLTDEQFF. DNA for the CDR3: TGCAGCGCCCAGGGACTAACCGATGAGCAGTTCTTC.

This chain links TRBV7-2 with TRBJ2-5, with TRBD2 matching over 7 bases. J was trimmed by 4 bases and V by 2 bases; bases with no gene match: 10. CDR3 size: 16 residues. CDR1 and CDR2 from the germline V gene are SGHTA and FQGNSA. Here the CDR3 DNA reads TGTGCCAGCAGCTTAAGGAGGGGCGGGAGCGGAGAGACCCAGTACTTC. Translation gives CASSLRRGGSGETQYF. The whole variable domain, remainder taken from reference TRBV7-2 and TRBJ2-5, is GAGVSQSPSNKVTEKGKDVELRCDPISGHTALYWYRQSLGQGLEFLIYFQGNSAPDKSGLPSDRFSAERTGGSVSTLTIQRTQQEDSAVYLCASSLRRGGSGETQYFGPGTRLLVL.

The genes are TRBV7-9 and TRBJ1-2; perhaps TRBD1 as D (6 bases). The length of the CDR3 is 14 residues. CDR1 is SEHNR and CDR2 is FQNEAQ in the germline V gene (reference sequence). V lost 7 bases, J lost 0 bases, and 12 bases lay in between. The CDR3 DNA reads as TGTGCCAGCAAACAGGACAGTGCTAACTATGGCTACACCTTC. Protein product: CASKQDSANYGYTF.

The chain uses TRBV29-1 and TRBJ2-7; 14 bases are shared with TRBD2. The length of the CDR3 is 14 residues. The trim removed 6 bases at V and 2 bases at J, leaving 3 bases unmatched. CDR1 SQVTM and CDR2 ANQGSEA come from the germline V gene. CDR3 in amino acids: CSVRLAGGPYEQYF. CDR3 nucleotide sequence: TGCAGCGTAAGACTAGCGGGGGGGCCCTACGAGCAGTACTTC.

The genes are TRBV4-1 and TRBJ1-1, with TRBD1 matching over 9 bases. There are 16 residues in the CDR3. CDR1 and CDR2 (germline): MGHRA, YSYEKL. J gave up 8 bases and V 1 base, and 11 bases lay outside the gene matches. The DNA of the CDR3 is TGCGCCAGCAGCCAAGTCCGGGACAGGGAATCGGGGGAAGCTTTCTTT. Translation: CASSQVRDRESGEAFF.

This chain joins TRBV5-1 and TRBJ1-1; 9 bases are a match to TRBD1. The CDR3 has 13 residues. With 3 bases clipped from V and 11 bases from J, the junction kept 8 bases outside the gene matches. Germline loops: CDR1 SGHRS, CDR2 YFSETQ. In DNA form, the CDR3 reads TGCGCCAGCAGCTCCGGGACAGGGATGAATGCTTTCTTT. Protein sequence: CASSSGTGMNAFF.

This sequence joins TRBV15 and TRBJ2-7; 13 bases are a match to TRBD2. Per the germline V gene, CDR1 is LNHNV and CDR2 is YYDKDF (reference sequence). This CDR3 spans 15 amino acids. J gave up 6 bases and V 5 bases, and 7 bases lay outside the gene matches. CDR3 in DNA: TGTGCCACCAGCGTCGGACTAGCGGGAGTAAGCGAGCAGTACTTC. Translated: CATSVGLAGVSEQYF. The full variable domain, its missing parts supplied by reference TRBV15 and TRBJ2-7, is DAMVIQNPRYQVTQFGKPVTLSCSQTLNHNVMYWYQQKSSQAPKLLFHYYDKDFNNEADTPDNFQSRRPNTSFCFLDIRSPGLGDTAMYLCATSVGLAGVSEQYFGPGTRLTVT.

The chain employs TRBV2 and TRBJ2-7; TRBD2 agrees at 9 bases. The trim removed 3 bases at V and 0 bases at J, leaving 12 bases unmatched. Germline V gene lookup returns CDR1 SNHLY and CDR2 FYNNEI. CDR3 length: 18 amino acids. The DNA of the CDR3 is TGTGCCAGCAGTGAGAGGCTAGCGGGGTTAACGAGCTCCTACGAGCAGTACTTC. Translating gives CASSERLAGLTSSYEQYF.